This is a list of T cell receptor beta chains from one sample in a study of OX40 agonist ivuxolimab in advanced cancers. Only in-frame clones appear in the TCRdb table, and some are missing; sequencing was by immunoSEQ multiplex PCR. The repertoire holds under 100,000 clones, 89% seen once, with around 0.34% in the top ten. The sequences come from CD4+ or CD8+ T cells sorted from blood, collected in a trial of the OX40 agonist ivuxolimab. Receptor source: an adult with an advanced solid tumor such as melanoma, head and neck, liver or kidney cancer. Both conserved end residues are part of each CDR3. D genes are given only for firm matches. Expanded clones get a size class; other rows say once, few or many, or leave the size out.

-	TRBV6-5	TRBJ1-1	TRBD1	15	CASSYQGARSTEAFF	TGTGCCAGCAGTTACCAGGGGGCGCGGAGCACTGAAGCTTTCTTT
-	TRBV5-4	TRBJ2-1	TRBD2	13	CASSLAGGLEQFF	TGTGCCAGCAGCTTAGCGGGAGGGCTTGAGCAGTTCTTC
-	TRBV5-4	TRBJ2-3	-	14	CASSLERLGHTQYF	TGTGCCAGCAGCTTGGAGAGACTTGGCCATACGCAGTATTTT
-	TRBV7-3	TRBJ1-5	-	13	CASSLGLGQPQHF	TGTGCCAGCAGCTTGGGATTAGGTCAGCCCCAGCATTTT
-	TRBV7-6	TRBJ1-1	-	13	CASSSLRDREAFF	TGTGCCAGCAGCTCGCTCCGGGACCGAGAAGCTTTCTTT
-	TRBV30	TRBJ1-3	-	16	CAWRKGLRTSGNTIYF	TGTGCCTGGAGAAAAGGTCTCCGGACTTCTGGAAACACCATATATTTT
-	TRBV6-1	TRBJ1-5	TRBD1	15	CASSEDRGPHQPQHF	TGTGCCAGCAGTGAAGACAGGGGCCCTCATCAGCCCCAGCATTTT
-	TRBV6-5	TRBJ2-5	-	10	CASGQETQYF	TGTGCCAGCGGACAAGAGACCCAGTACTTC
-	TRBV2	TRBJ2-7	TRBD1	14	CASRMDRAGYEQYF	TGTGCCAGCAGGATGGACAGGGCAGGGTACGAGCAGTACTTC
-	TRBV7-2	TRBJ1-5	-	14	CASSLLQDSQPQHF	TGTGCCAGCAGCCTACTACAGGATTCTCAGCCCCAGCATTTT
-	TRBV6-1	TRBJ1-3	TRBD1	15	CASSEQGASGNTIYF	TGTGCCAGCAGTGAGCAGGGGGCGTCAGGAAACACCATATATTTT
-	TRBV19	TRBJ1-5	-	17	CASSIRESASLNQPQHF	TGTGCCAGTAGTATAAGGGAGAGTGCATCCCTCAATCAGCCCCAGCATTTT
once	TRBV4-2	TRBJ2-1	TRBD2	15	CASSRAGARNNEQFF	TGTGCCAGCAGCCGAGCGGGAGCGAGGAACAATGAGCAGTTCTTC
-	TRBV18	TRBJ2-3	TRBD1	15	CASSQGQGITDTQYF	TGTGCCAGCTCACAGGGACAGGGGATCACAGATACGCAGTATTTT
-	TRBV7-2	TRBJ1-1	-	14	CASSFQRGDTEAFF	TGTGCCAGCAGCTTTCAGCGAGGGGACACTGAAGCTTTCTTT
-	TRBV27	TRBJ2-2	TRBD2	19	CASSSPGLAGGTNTGELFF	TGTGCCAGCAGTTCGCCGGGACTAGCGGGAGGCACGAACACCGGGGAGCTGTTTTTT
-	TRBV27	TRBJ2-7	-	12	CASRAITGEQYF	TGTGCCAGCAGGGCCATCACAGGGGAGCAGTACTTC
-	TRBV5-1	TRBJ2-1	-	11	CASSAENEQFF	TGCGCCAGCAGCGCCGAAAATGAGCAGTTCTTC
-	TRBV19	TRBJ2-7	TRBD2	16	CASSVDLAGDLYEQYF	TGTGCCAGTAGTGTCGACCTAGCGGGGGATCTCTACGAGCAGTACTTC
-	TRBV28	TRBJ2-1	-	16	CASSPRGASSYNEQFF	TGTGCCAGCAGCCCCAGGGGGGCTAGCTCCTACAATGAGCAGTTCTTC
-	TRBV15	TRBJ1-2	-	14	CATRTPGGNYGYTF	TGTGCCACCAGAACTCCAGGAGGAAACTATGGCTACACCTTC
-	TRBV7-9	TRBJ2-1	TRBD2	14	CASSPSGSNDEQFF	TGTGCCAGCAGCCCTAGCGGGAGTAACGATGAGCAGTTCTTC
once	TRBV30	TRBJ2-5	-	11	CAWSEMETQYF	TGTGCCTGGAGTGAGATGGAGACCCAGTACTTC
-	TRBV11-3	TRBJ2-1	-	14	CASSLDASGRGQFF	TGTGCCAGCAGCTTAGACGCTTCGGGGAGAGGGCAGTTCTTC
-	TRBV15	TRBJ2-5	-	15	CATSWSGTDQETQYF	TGTGCCACCAGCTGGAGCGGGACAGACCAAGAGACCCAGTACTTC
-	TRBV6-5	TRBJ1-3	-	13	CASSYSGGNTIYF	TGTGCCAGCAGTTACTCAGGAGGAAACACCATATATTTT
-	TRBV4-3	TRBJ2-1	TRBD2	12	CASSLSGGEQFF	TGCGCCAGCAGCCTAAGCGGGGGGGAGCAGTTCTTC
-	TRBV7-2	TRBJ1-1	-	15	CASSLRPGRNTEAFF	TGTGCCAGCAGCTTACGTCCAGGCCGGAACACTGAAGCTTTCTTT
once	TRBV29-1	TRBJ2-2	-	13	CSGSGSGTGELFF	TGCAGCGGCTCCGGAAGCGGCACCGGGGAGCTGTTTTTT
-	TRBV19	TRBJ2-5	TRBD1	13	CASSARGRETQYF	TGTGCCAGTAGTGCCAGGGGGCGAGAGACCCAGTACTTC
-	TRBV29-1	TRBJ1-2	-	12	CSVEDFLKDYTF	TGCAGCGTTGAAGATTTCCTCAAGGACTACACCTTC
once	TRBV5-8	TRBJ2-7	-	14	CASSSSGTSYEQYF	TGTGCCAGCAGCTCATCCGGGACCTCCTACGAGCAGTACTTC
-	TRBV29-1	TRBJ1-1	-	12	CSVDGGMAEAFF	TGCAGCGTTGATGGGGGGATGGCAGAAGCTTTCTTT
-	TRBV20-1	TRBJ2-5	-	10	CSASGETQYF	TGCAGTGCTAGTGGGGAGACCCAGTACTTC
-	TRBV11-3	TRBJ2-7	TRBD1	15	CASSKRGTGMDEQYF	TGTGCCAGCAGCAAAAGGGGGACAGGGATGGACGAGCAGTACTTC
-	TRBV9	TRBJ2-5	TRBD1	14	CASSRTGTQETQYF	TGTGCCAGCAGCAGGACAGGGACTCAAGAGACCCAGTACTTC
-	TRBV27	TRBJ2-1	-	15	CASSAFGGERNEQFF	TGTGCCAGCAGTGCATTCGGGGGAGAACGCAATGAGCAGTTCTTC
-	TRBV7-2	TRBJ2-5	-	13	CASSLTRQETQYF	TGTGCCAGCAGCCTGACTAGGCAAGAGACCCAGTACTTC
-	TRBV28	TRBJ1-4	-	13	CASNLGLREKLFF	TGTGCCAGCAACCTGGGGCTCCGGGAAAAACTGTTTTTT
-	TRBV5-1	TRBJ1-5	TRBD1	15	CASSWGTGINQPQHF	TGCGCCAGCAGCTGGGGGACAGGGATCAATCAGCCCCAGCATTTT
-	TRBV5-1	TRBJ1-4	-	14	CASSLVGSREKLFF	TGCGCCAGCAGCTTGGTAGGATCACGAGAAAAACTGTTTTTT
-	TRBV14	TRBJ1-1	TRBD1	18	CASSLLRGQGDADTEAFF	TGTGCCAGCAGCCTACTCCGGGGACAGGGGGACGCTGACACTGAAGCTTTCTTT
-	TRBV29-1	TRBJ2-1	TRBD1	14	CSGRGQGVGSEQFF	TGCAGCGGACGGGGACAGGGAGTAGGAAGTGAGCAGTTCTTC
-	TRBV4-3	TRBJ1-5	-	14	CASSQDHRDQPQHF	TGCGCCAGCAGCCAAGATCACCGTGATCAGCCCCAGCATTTT
-	TRBV5-4	TRBJ1-2	-	15	CASSLWGTANYGYTF	TGTGCCAGCAGCTTGTGGGGGACCGCTAACTATGGCTACACCTTC
-	TRBV28	TRBJ2-3	TRBD2	18	CASSPYEGLAVLGDTQYF	TGTGCCAGCAGTCCATACGAAGGACTAGCGGTCCTTGGAGATACGCAGTATTTT
-	TRBV4-2	TRBJ1-2	-	17	CASSQDKVLGDFYGYTF	TGTGCCAGCAGCCAAGATAAGGTCTTGGGGGACTTCTATGGCTACACCTTC
-	TRBV7-9	TRBJ2-7	-	14	CASSLATLTYEQYF	TGTGCCAGCAGCTTAGCCACCCTGACCTACGAGCAGTACTTC
-	TRBV28	TRBJ1-4	-	15	CASSRTGGASEKLFF	TGTGCCAGCAGCCGCACGGGGGGTGCAAGTGAAAAACTGTTTTTT
-	TRBV4-3	TRBJ1-3	TRBD1	15	CASSQVRGPGNTIYF	TGCGCCAGCAGCCAAGTTAGGGGGCCTGGAAACACCATATATTTT
-	TRBV7-2	TRBJ2-7	-	16	CASSLAATSPSYEQYF	TGTGCCAGCAGCTTAGCGGCTACTAGTCCCTCCTACGAGCAGTACTTC
once	TRBV6-5	TRBJ2-5	-	11	CASRNQETQYF	TGTGCCAGCAGGAACCAAGAGACCCAGTACTTC
-	TRBV7-2	TRBJ2-2	TRBD2	13	CASRGLVPGELFF	TGTGCCAGCAGAGGACTAGTTCCCGGGGAGCTGTTTTTT
-	TRBV10-3	TRBJ2-7	-	14	CAISDDGISYEQYF	TGTGCCATCAGTGATGACGGAATTTCCTACGAGCAGTACTTC
-	TRBV10-3	TRBJ2-3	-	12	CAISQTTDTQYF	TGTGCCATCAGTCAAACCACAGATACGCAGTATTTT
-	TRBV10-3	TRBJ1-1	-	13	CAISEGASTEAFF	TGTGCCATCAGTGAGGGGGCGAGTACTGAAGCTTTCTTT
-	TRBV1	TRBJ2-5	-	12	CTSTDRDETQYF	TGCACCAGCACCGACAGGGATGAGACCCAGTACTTC
-	TRBV19	TRBJ2-7	-	15	CASSITAESSYEQYF	TGTGCCAGTAGTATAACAGCAGAAAGCTCCTACGAGCAGTACTTC
-	TRBV14	TRBJ1-1	-	13	CASSQGVNTEAFF	TGTGCCAGCAGCCAAGGGGTGAACACTGAAGCTTTCTTT